The clone carrying this T cell receptor beta chain has a handful of counts. Antigen unknown. The data originate from a study of Graves' ophthalmopathy and Graves' hyperthyroidism. Study results and limitations: Among expanded thyroid clonotypes above 0.001 frequency, most also occurred in blood.

PBMCs had their origin in fresh peripheral blood (roughly 9.3 ml). Amplified material comprised TCR beta CDR3 regions derived from RNA transcripts. First-round RT-PCR used HTBI primers; second-round multiplex PCR followed. TCRdb independently ran MiXCR on the multiplex PCR reads; one entry per CDR3 protein. This table has roughly 700,000 distinct CDR3 sequences, roughly two fifths appearing once. The sequence derives from an adult man with Graves' ophthalmopathy. The sample consisted of peripheral blood.

CDR3 bases: TGTGCCAGCAGCCAACAGGGGAGCAGCACTGAAGCTTTCTTT. Its protein is CASSQQGSSTEAFF. This chain connects TRBV12-3 or TRBV12-4 to TRBJ1-1, with 7 nucleotides matching TRBD1. Germline trimming cut 6 bases from V and 4 bases from J; bases unmatched to any gene: 8. This CDR3 comprises 14 residues.